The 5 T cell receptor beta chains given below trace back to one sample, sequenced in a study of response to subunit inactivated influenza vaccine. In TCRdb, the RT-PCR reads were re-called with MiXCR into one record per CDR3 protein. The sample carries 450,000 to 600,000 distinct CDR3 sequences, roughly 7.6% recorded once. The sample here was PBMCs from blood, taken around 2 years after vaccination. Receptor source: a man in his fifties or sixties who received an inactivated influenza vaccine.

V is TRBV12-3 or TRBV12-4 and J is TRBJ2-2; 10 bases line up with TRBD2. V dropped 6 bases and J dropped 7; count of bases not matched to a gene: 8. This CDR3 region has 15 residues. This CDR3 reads CASSPLAGAVGELFF. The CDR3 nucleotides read TGTGCCAGCAGCCCCCTAGCGGGGGCGGTCGGGGAGCTGTTTTTT.

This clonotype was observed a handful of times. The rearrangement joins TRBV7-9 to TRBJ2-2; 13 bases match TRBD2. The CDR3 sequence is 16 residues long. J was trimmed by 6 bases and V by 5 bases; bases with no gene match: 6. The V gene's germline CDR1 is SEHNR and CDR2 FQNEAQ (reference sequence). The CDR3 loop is CASSPWTSGSAGELFF. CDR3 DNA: TGTGCCAGCAGCCCCTGGACTAGCGGGAGCGCCGGGGAGCTGTTTTTT.

The CDR3 sequence is CASTFGRGEAFF. The CDR3 DNA reads as TGTGCCAGCACCTTCGGGAGGGGTGAAGCTTTCTTT. This chain links TRBV6-1 with TRBJ1-1, with a tentative D call TRBD1 (5 bases). V lost 7 bases and J lost 7, with 13 bases in between. Germline assignment: CDR1 MNHNS and CDR2 SASEGT. The CDR3 runs 12 residues.

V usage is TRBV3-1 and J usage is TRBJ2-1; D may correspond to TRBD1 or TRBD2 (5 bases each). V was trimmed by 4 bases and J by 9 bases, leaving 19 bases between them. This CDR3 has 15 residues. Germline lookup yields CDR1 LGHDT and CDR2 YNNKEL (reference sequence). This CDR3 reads CASSPSHAGGGEQFF. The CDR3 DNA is TGTGCCAGCAGCCCCAGTCACGCGGGTGGGGGTGAGCAGTTCTTC.

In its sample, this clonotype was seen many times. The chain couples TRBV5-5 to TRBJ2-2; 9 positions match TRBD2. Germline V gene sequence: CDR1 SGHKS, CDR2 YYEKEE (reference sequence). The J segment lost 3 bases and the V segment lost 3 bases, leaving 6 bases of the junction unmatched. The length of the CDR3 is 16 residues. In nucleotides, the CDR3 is TGTGCCAGCAGCTCCGGACTAGCGCTATACACCGGGGAGCTGTTTTTT. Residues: CASSSGLALYTGELFF.